The 15 T cell receptor beta chains presented below share a single source sample, sequenced in a study of cytotoxic CD8 clonotypes in ibrutinib-treated CLL. Assay used: immunoSEQ multiplex PCR; TCRdb lists only in-frame clones, some missing. The table includes around 140,000 clones, roughly 85% detected once. Sample: PBMCs, taken after 24 months of ibrutinib treatment. These receptors were obtained from a human donor with chronic lymphocytic leukemia.

The chain has TRBV27 and TRBJ2-3; D is unresolved. V lost 2 bases to trimming and J lost 0 bases, with 6 bases between them. The CDR3 runs to 14 residues. CDR1 and CDR2 from the germline V gene are MNHEY and SMNVEV (reference sequence). The CDR3 coding sequence is TGTGCCAGCAGTTTAGACTCTAGCACAGATACGCAGTATTTT. Amino acids: CASSLDSSTDTQYF.

The table lists this clone with a count of one. This sample also contains other DNA sequences that code for the same CDR3. The rearrangement joins TRBV2 to TRBJ2-7, with TRBD1 identical over 11 bases. Trimming at V came to 6 bases and at J to 7 bases, leaving 5 bases not matched to a gene. Germline CDR1 reads SNHLY; CDR2 reads FYNNEI. The CDR3 is 13 residues long. As DNA, the CDR3 is TGTGCCAGCAGCGGACAGGGGGCGCGGGAGCAGTACTTC. It is translated as CASSGQGAREQYF.

This chain joins TRBV27 and TRBJ2-1; the D gene is possibly TRBD2 (7 bases). Germline V lookup: CDR1 MNHEY, CDR2 SMNVEV (reference sequence). V lost 6 bases and J 3 bases, leaving 18 bases between the germline ends. The CDR3 totals 16 residues. CDR3 nucleotides: TGTGCCAGCAGCCGTCTGGGAGGGGGAATCTACAATGAGCAGTTCTTC. Protein: CASSRLGGGIYNEQFF.

The rearrangement links TRBV11-2 to TRBJ2-1, with 9 bases lining up with TRBD1. The V gene's germline CDR1 is SGHAT and CDR2 FQNNGV. J gave up 5 bases and V 6 bases, and 11 bases lay outside the gene matches. This CDR3 has 16 amino acids. The DNA for the CDR3 is TGTGCCAGCAGTCGTTCCGGGACAGGGATCGACAATGAGCAGTTCTTC. Protein product: CASSRSGTGIDNEQFF.

In this sample, this clone turned up many times. The V and J genes are TRBV4-2 and TRBJ2-2; 7 bases are shared with TRBD2. V was clipped by 10 bases and J by 0 bases; unmatched bases: 5. The CDR3 has 14 residues. CDR1 is LGHNA and CDR2 is YNFKEQ in the germline V gene. CDR3 loop: CATTGGSNTGELFF. For the CDR3, the DNA is TGTGCCACAACGGGGGGTTCGAACACCGGGGAGCTGTTTTTT.

This clone was observed many times. The chain has TRBV2 and TRBJ1-5; D remains ambiguous. The V end lost 4 bases, the J end lost 4 bases, and 8 bases lay between the germline ends. Per germline, CDR1 SNHLY and CDR2 FYNNEI. The CDR3 is 13 residues long. The CDR3 DNA sequence: TGTGCCAGCAGTGTGGGAGCAAATCAGCCCCAGCATTTT. Protein sequence: CASSVGANQPQHF. Full variable domain (missing parts from reference TRBV2 and TRBJ1-5): EPEVTQTPSHQVTQMGQEVILRCVPISNHLYFYWYRQILGQKVEFLVSFYNNEISEKSEIFDDQFSVERPDGSNFTLKIRSTKLEDSAMYFCASSVGANQPQHFGDGTRLSIL.

The chain couples TRBV5-5 to TRBJ1-3, with 8 positions matching TRBD1. The CDR3 is 14 residues long. J gave up 4 bases and V 4 bases, and 4 bases lay outside the gene matches. Per germline, CDR1 SGHKS and CDR2 YYEKEE (reference sequence). CDR3: CASSPTGAGNTIYF. In DNA form, the CDR3 reads TGTGCCAGCAGCCCGACAGGGGCGGGAAACACCATATATTTT.

V usage is TRBV30 and J usage is TRBJ2-5, with D possibly matching TRBD1 (6 bases). Trimming cost V 3 bases and J 7 bases, with 18 bases left between them. Per the germline V gene, CDR1 is GTSNPN and CDR2 is SVGIG (reference sequence). The CDR3 covers 14 residues. CDR3 in amino acids: CAWSVDSDGWTQYF. The DNA of the CDR3 is TGTGCCTGGAGCGTGGACAGCGACGGGTGGACCCAGTACTTC.

The chain has TRBV28 and TRBJ1-5, with 9 positions matching TRBD1. This CDR3 is 15 amino acids long. Germline trimming cut 3 bases from V and 10 bases from J; bases unmatched to any gene: 10. Germline assignment: CDR1 MDHEN and CDR2 SYDVKM. The CDR3 coding sequence is TGTGCCAGCAGTTTCGGCAATACGGACAGGGGACCCCAGCATTTT. It yields the protein CASSFGNTDRGPQHF.

The genes are TRBV30 and TRBJ2-1, with 12 bases lining up with TRBD2. CDR1 is GTSNPN, CDR2 SVGIG, per germline (reference sequence). The V gene end was trimmed by 1 base and the J gene end by 0 bases; junction bases not matched to a gene: 4. The CDR3 runs 17 residues. The CDR3 nucleotides read TGTGCCTGGAGTGGAGGACTAGCGGGGAGCTCCTACAATGAGCAGTTCTTC. Residues: CAWSGGLAGSSYNEQFF.

The rearrangement uses TRBV2 and TRBJ2-7, with 8 bases fitting TRBD1. The CDR3 is made up of 11 amino acids. Germline V CDR1 and CDR2: SNHLY, FYNNEI. V shed 5 bases, J shed 12 bases, and the junction held 6 bases outside the gene matches. The CDR3 protein is CASSKDRVRYF. The CDR3 DNA sequence: TGTGCCAGCAGTAAGGACAGGGTCAGGTACTTC. The whole variable domain, filled in from reference TRBV2 and TRBJ2-7, reads EPEVTQTPSHQVTQMGQEVILRCVPISNHLYFYWYRQILGQKVEFLVSFYNNEISEKSEIFDDQFSVERPDGSNFTLKIRSTKLEDSAMYFCASSKDRVRYFGPGTRLTVT.

This clone was counted a few times. V gene TRBV28 combines with J gene TRBJ2-7, with D tentatively TRBD1 (6 bases). Germline CDR1 reads MDHEN; CDR2 reads SYDVKM. The CDR3 contains 14 residues. V was trimmed by 4 bases and J by 0 bases, leaving 10 bases between them. The CDR3: CASSYSGVSYEQYF. CDR3 nucleotides: TGTGCCAGCAGTTACTCAGGGGTCTCCTACGAGCAGTACTTC.

This clone was detected once. J is TRBJ2-2 and V is TRBV2; 8 bases are a match to TRBD1. The germline V gene encodes CDR1 SNHLY and CDR2 FYNNEI. With V trimmed by 5 bases and J by 4 bases, 6 bases remained unmatched. The CDR3 runs to 15 residues. Written as DNA, the CDR3 is TGTGCCAGCAGTAGACAGGGGACCACCACCGGGGAGCTGTTTTTT. Translating gives CASSRQGTTTGELFF. Together with reference TRBV2 and TRBJ2-2, the CDR3 gives the full variable domain: EPEVTQTPSHQVTQMGQEVILRCVPISNHLYFYWYRQILGQKVEFLVSFYNNEISEKSEIFDDQFSVERPDGSNFTLKIRSTKLEDSAMYFCASSRQGTTTGELFFGEGSRLTVL.

The chain is built from TRBV4-1 and TRBJ2-3; 8 bases match TRBD2. The CDR3 sequence is 15 residues long. The germline V gene encodes CDR1 MGHRA and CDR2 YSYEKL. The V and J ends lost 1 base and 3 bases, in that order; junction bases with no gene match: 3. CDR3: CASSQVGLATDTQYF. As DNA, the CDR3 is TGCGCCAGCAGCCAAGTAGGACTAGCTACAGATACGCAGTATTTT.

This rearrangement joins TRBV5-6 to TRBJ1-6; 7 positions agree with TRBD1. Germline CDR1 reads SGHDT; CDR2 reads YYEEEE. Trimming cost V 0 bases and J 9 bases; bases outside gene matches: 6. CDR3 length: 15 amino acids. The CDR3 reads CASSLGTGYGSPLHF. DNA of the CDR3: TGTGCCAGCAGCTTGGGGACAGGTTATGGTTCACCCCTCCACTTT.